The 13 T cell receptor beta chains listed next were all sequenced from one sample in a study of blood T cell repertoires in COVID-19. This table comes from immunoSEQ multiplex PCR, and its TCRdb copy is limited to in-frame clones, with some not included. The table has approximately 25,000 clones, approximately 75% seen once. Sequencing input: peripheral blood. These receptor sequences come from a woman aged 70-85 years with COVID-19, enrolled during active disease.

V and J are TRBV3-1 (or the pseudogene TRBV3-2) and TRBJ1-2; D unclear. CDR1 is LGHDT and CDR2 is YNNKEL in the germline V gene (reference sequence). Trimming took 4 bases from V and 4 from J, leaving 22 bases between them. The length of the CDR3 is 17 residues. Here the CDR3 DNA reads TGTGCCAGCAGCCCTAGAACCCCAGGAGGATCGAGCTATGGCTACACCTTC. This gives the protein CASSPRTPGGSSYGYTF.

V and J are TRBV7-8 and TRBJ1-5; D not certain. Deletions cut 0 bases from V and 7 bases from J, with 13 bases between. CDR1 is SGHVS, CDR2 FQNEAQ, per germline. The CDR3 is 15 residues long. The CDR3 loop is CASSLAAGTGQPQHF. CDR3 DNA: TGTGCCAGCAGCTTAGCTGCGGGAACGGGGCAGCCCCAGCATTTT.

CDR3 nucleotide sequence: TGTGCCAGTACCGCGGGATCGGCGGGCCCCGGGGAGCTGTTTTTT. As protein: CASTAGSAGPGELFF. This rearrangement joins TRBV19 to TRBJ2-2; TRBD2 is a possible D gene (6 bases). Trimming cost V 7 bases and J 6 bases, with 18 bases left between them. Germline-derived CDR1 and CDR2 are LNHDA and SQIVND (reference sequence). The CDR3 is 15 amino acids.

The table lists this clone with a few counts. The V and J genes are TRBV5-8 and TRBJ1-4; D is ambiguous. The V end was cut by 2 bases, the J end by 6 bases, with 11 bases between. This CDR3 contains 14 residues. Per the germline V gene, CDR1 is SGHTS and CDR2 is YDEGEE. The CDR3 reads CASSFGVSYEKLFF. CDR3 nucleotides: TGTGCCAGCAGCTTCGGAGTCTCATATGAAAAACTGTTTTTT.

A single count supports this clone. A junction end diverges from the germline sequence, so it may reflect a read error. The chain couples TRBV10-2 to TRBJ2-3, with a tentative D call TRBD1 (5 bases). Germline V gene data show CDR1 as WSHSY and CDR2 as SAAADI. The CDR3 length is 12 residues. CDR3 bases: TGCGCCAGCACAACAGGTCGAGGTACGCAATATTTT. Residues: CASTTGRGTQYF.

This chain uses TRBV5-8 with TRBJ1-4; D gene uncertain. The ends were cut back, 0 bases at V and 11 bases at J, with 5 bases in the middle. The germline CDR1 and CDR2 sequences are SGHTS and YDEGEE. The CDR3 loop spans 11 amino acids. The CDR3 DNA reads TGTGCCAGCAGCTTGGGGCGGAAACTGTTTTTT. It translates to CASSLGRKLFF.

Sample share makes this clone large. The chain employs TRBV4-3 and TRBJ1-2, with TRBD1 identical over 7 bases. Per the germline V gene, CDR1 is LGHNA and CDR2 is YSLEER. J was trimmed by 4 bases and V by 2 bases; bases with no gene match: 7. The CDR3 has 15 residues. The CDR3 region is CASSQRQGQSYGYTF. The CDR3 nucleotides are TGCGCCAGCAGCCAAAGACAGGGCCAGAGCTATGGCTACACCTTC.

This clone turned up a few times. The rearrangement uses TRBV11-3 and TRBJ1-3; 8 bases align to TRBD1. This CDR3 comprises 19 residues. V lost 4 bases, J lost 6 bases, and 20 bases stayed unmatched. The germline gives CDR1 SGHNT, CDR2 YENEEA. CDR3 sequence: CASSSSRGRTGTKENTIYF. CDR3 nucleotide sequence: TGTGCCAGCAGCTCCAGTCGTGGAAGGACAGGGACAAAAGAAAACACCATATATTTT. Filled out from reference TRBV11-3 and TRBJ1-3, the complete variable domain reads EAGVVQSPRYKIIEKKQPVAFWCNPISGHNTLYWYLQNLGQGPELLIRYENEEAVDDSQLPKDRFSAERLKGVDSTLKIQPAELGDSAVYLCASSSSRGRTGTKENTIYFGEGSWLTVV.

This sequence joins TRBV12-5 and TRBJ1-1; no clear D gene. Deletions cut 5 bases from V and 1 base from J, with 8 bases between. Germline values: CDR1 LGHNT, CDR2 FRNRAP. This CDR3 has 13 amino acids. This chain's CDR3 is CASGPPGNTEAFF. CDR3 bases: TGTGCTAGTGGTCCCCCAGGGAACACTGAAGCTTTCTTT.

This chain links TRBV27 with TRBJ1-2; D is unresolved. The CDR3 sequence is 14 residues long. Germline V lookup: CDR1 MNHEY, CDR2 SMNVEV (reference sequence). V shed 3 bases and J shed 2 bases, with 10 bases lying between them. The CDR3 region is CASSLSPRNYGYTF. As DNA, the CDR3 is TGTGCCAGCAGTTTGTCTCCGAGGAACTATGGCTACACCTTC.

The J gene is TRBJ2-5, the V gene TRBV6-7; 7 nucleotides agree with TRBD1. TRBV6-7 is sorted into the ORF group, with uncertain function. The junction had 12 bases not matched to a gene; V was cut back by 0 bases and J by 2 bases. This CDR3 spans 18 amino acids. The CDR3 loop reads CASSYSIPGQRIQETQYF. For the CDR3, the DNA is TGTGCCAGCAGTTACTCGATCCCGGGACAGAGAATACAAGAGACCCAGTACTTC.

The chain employs TRBV3-1 (or the pseudogene TRBV3-2) and TRBJ2-1; 13 bases fit TRBD2. CDR1 LGHDT and CDR2 YNNKEL come from the germline V gene (reference sequence). The ends lost 4 bases at V and 6 bases at J; junction bases unmatched: 3. The CDR3 has 15 residues. The CDR3 sequence is CASSPGTSGVNEQFF. Here the CDR3 DNA reads TGTGCCAGCAGCCCCGGGACTAGCGGGGTCAATGAGCAGTTCTTC.

This chain links TRBV18 with TRBJ1-2, with TRBD1 matching over 10 bases. The germline V gene has CDR1 KGHSH and CDR2 LQKENI. CDR3 length: 15 residues. V lost 3 bases to trimming and J lost 5 bases; unmatched junction nucleotides: 6. The CDR3 DNA is TGTGCCAGCTCACCGGGGACAGGGGAGGATTATGGCTACACCTTC. Amino acids: CASSPGTGEDYGYTF.